These 25 T cell receptor beta chains share one sample of origin, sequenced in a study of T cells after yellow fever vaccination. TCRdb processed the 5' RACE reads anew with MiXCR; each CDR3 protein has one entry. Of 500,000 to 550,000 distinct CDR3 sequences detected, roughly a fifth appear once; the ten largest clones hold about a sixth. The sample consisted of PBMCs, taken about 21 days after the first yellow fever vaccination. The receptor source for this set is a man aged 18-30 years who received the YFV17D yellow fever vaccine.

This clonotype has a handful of counts. V is TRBV5-5 and J is TRBJ1-2, with D possibly being TRBD1 (6 bases). Trimming took off 3 bases at V and 7 bases at J, with 19 bases between the two ends. The length of the CDR3 is 15 residues. The germline V gene has CDR1 SGHKS and CDR2 YYEKEE (reference sequence). The CDR3 DNA reads TGTGCCAGCAGCTCAGACTATCAGGGGCGCGGTGGCTACACCTTC. Its protein product is CASSSDYQGRGGYTF. Based on the CDR3 plus reference TRBV5-5 and TRBJ1-2, the full variable domain is DAGVTQSPTHLIKTRGQQVTLRCSPISGHKSVSWYQQVLGQGPQFIFQYYEKEERGRGNFPDRFSARQFPNYSSELNVNALLLGDSALYLCASSSDYQGRGGYTFGSGTRLTVV.

V is TRBV18 and J is TRBJ2-2; TRBD2 might be the D (6 bases). CDR3 length: 14 residues. V lost 7 bases to trimming and J lost 0 bases, with 9 bases between them. CDR1 and CDR2 from the germline V gene are KGHSH and LQKENI. In DNA, the CDR3 is TGTGCCAGCTACCGGGAGACGAACACCGGGGAGCTGTTTTTT. Translating it yields CASYRETNTGELFF. Looking up the rest from reference TRBV18 and TRBJ2-2 gives the full variable domain: NAGVMQNPRHLVRRRGQEARLRCSPMKGHSHVYWYRQLPEEGLKFMVYLQKENIIDESGMPKERFSAEFPKEGPSILRIQQVVRGDSAAYFCASYRETNTGELFFGEGSRLTVL.

As to this clonotype: One end of the junction varies from germline; a read error may be responsible. This chain joins TRBV5-1 and TRBJ2-5; 7 bases match TRBD1. From germline, CDR1 is SGHRS and CDR2 YFSETQ. The CDR3 covers 16 residues. CDR3 loop: CASGFSPAGGTETQYF. CDR3 bases: TGCGCCAGCGGCTTTAGTCCGGCAGGGGGTACGGAGACCCAGTACTTC.

In this sample, this clonotype turned up once. The gene calls are TRBV29-1 and TRBJ2-7; no reliable D call. The CDR3 is 12 amino acids. CDR1 SQVTM and CDR2 ANQGSEA come from the germline V gene. V shed 7 bases and J shed 6 bases, with 16 bases lying between them. CDR3 protein: CSATRQTSEQYF. DNA for the CDR3: TGCAGCGCAACGCGGCAGACCAGCGAGCAGTACTTC.

This clonotype was found a few times. The CDR3 DNA is TGTGCCAGCAGCCAAGATATAGGGCTAGCCGGTTCCTACGAGCAGTACTTC. Its translation: CASSQDIGLAGSYEQYF. The chain joins TRBV14 to TRBJ2-7, with D perhaps matching TRBD2 (5 bases). CDR3 size: 17 residues. V was trimmed by 0 bases and J by 1 base, leaving 16 bases between them. Germline values: CDR1 SGHDN, CDR2 FVKESK.

In its sample, this clonotype was seen many times. The chain has TRBV27 and TRBJ2-7; D perhaps matches TRBD2 (6 bases). V was shortened by 6 bases and J by 0 bases, with 15 bases between the two germline ends. The CDR3 runs 15 residues. From germline, CDR1 is MNHEY and CDR2 SMNVEV (reference sequence). The CDR3: CASRAKGLSSYEQYV. CDR3 bases: TGTGCCAGCAGGGCCAAGGGACTGAGCTCCTACGAGCAGTACGTC.

The gene calls are TRBV6-5 and TRBJ2-5; D is unclear. The CDR3 length is 11 residues. CDR1 and CDR2 from the germline V gene are MNHEY and SVGAGI. With 8 bases removed from V and 4 bases from J, the gap between germline ends came to 8 bases. The DNA of the CDR3 is TGTGCCAGCGGCTATGGAGAGACCCAGTACTTC. Translation gives CASGYGETQYF.

At least ten counts were recorded for this clonotype. The gene calls are TRBV5-1 and TRBJ2-2; tentatively, D is TRBD1 (6 bases). The V gene's germline CDR1 is SGHRS and CDR2 YFSETQ. V was clipped by 2 bases and J by 0 bases, with 8 bases between them. CDR3 length: 15 amino acids. CDR3 protein: CASSLTGTNTGELFF. The DNA for the CDR3 is TGCGCCAGCAGCTTAACAGGGACGAACACCGGGGAGCTGTTTTTT.

This chain connects TRBV5-1 to TRBJ1-6; TRBD1 aligns across 11 bases. The CDR3 is made up of 16 amino acids. Germline V gene sequence: CDR1 SGHRS, CDR2 YFSETQ. V lost 5 bases and J lost 7; bases outside the gene matches: 8. The CDR3: CASRGDRGISNSPLHF. DNA for the CDR3: TGCGCCAGCAGGGGGGACAGGGGGATTAGCAATTCACCCCTCCACTTT.

This clonotype was seen only a few times. J is TRBJ2-5 and V is TRBV20-1, with 10 bases lining up with TRBD1. The CDR3 is 14 amino acids. V lost 6 bases to trimming and J lost 4 bases; unmatched junction nucleotides: 8. CDR1 and CDR2 (germline): DFQATT, SNEGSKA (reference sequence). CDR3 sequence: CSAPRQGASETQYF. CDR3 DNA sequence: TGCAGTGCGCCCCGACAGGGGGCCTCAGAGACCCAGTACTTC.

A few counts support this clonotype. V is TRBV7-3 and J is TRBJ1-1; D possibly corresponds to TRBD1 (6 bases). CDR1 is SGHTA, CDR2 FQGTGA, per germline. The CDR3 consists of 14 residues. The V end lost 5 bases, the J end lost 1 base, and 11 bases lay between the germline ends. The CDR3: CASSRGGANTEAFF. The CDR3 DNA reads TGTGCCAGCAGCCGCGGGGGGGCGAACACTGAAGCTTTCTTT.

This rearrangement joins TRBV9 to TRBJ2-5, with TRBD2 matching over 7 bases. CDR3 size: 14 residues. CDR1 and CDR2 from the germline V gene are SGDLS and YYNGEE. After removal of 4 bases from V and 5 bases from J, the junction contained 8 bases not matched to a gene. The CDR3 here is CASSPWSGEETQYF. CDR3 nucleotides: TGTGCCAGCAGCCCCTGGAGCGGGGAGGAGACCCAGTACTTC.

This clonotype was observed a few times. V is TRBV5-1 and J is TRBJ1-6; weak D call: TRBD1 (6 bases). Looked up from germline, CDR1 is SGHRS and CDR2 is YFSETQ. CDR3 length: 14 amino acids. Trimming cost V 0 bases and J 7 bases, with 8 bases left between them. CDR3 residues: CASSLGQENSPLHF. The CDR3 DNA is TGCGCCAGCAGCTTGGGACAGGAAAATTCACCCCTCCACTTT.

V is TRBV6-2 or TRBV6-3 and J is TRBJ2-1, with a weak D call TRBD2 (5 bases). V lost 6 bases to trimming and J lost 5 bases, with 17 bases between them. The CDR3 sequence is 15 residues long. Germline V gene data show CDR1 as MNHEY and CDR2 as SVGEGT. The CDR3, as DNA: TGTGCCAGCAGCTTGCGGCGGCTAGCCGACAATGAGCAGTTCTTC. The encoded protein is CASSLRRLADNEQFF.

The sample holds a few counts of this clonotype. V usage is TRBV15 and J usage is TRBJ2-1, with TRBD1 identical over 8 bases. V was pared by 8 bases and J by 9 bases, with 18 bases of the junction left unmatched. Germline V lookup: CDR1 LNHNV, CDR2 YYDKDF (reference sequence). The CDR3 sequence is 16 residues long. The CDR3 sequence: CATRAYPGGADAEQFF. In nucleotides, the CDR3 is TGTGCCACCCGCGCATACCCAGGGGGCGCGGATGCTGAGCAGTTCTTC.

This clonotype showed up just a few times. The chain links TRBV4-3 to TRBJ1-4; unclear D gene. The V and J ends lost 0 bases and 8 bases respectively, with 10 bases between them. Per germline, CDR1 LGHNA and CDR2 YSLEER. The CDR3 loop spans 14 amino acids. CDR3 sequence (DNA): TGCGCCAGCAGCCAAGATCTTCGAGGGGAAAAACTGTTTTTT. Translation gives CASSQDLRGEKLFF.

The sample holds a few counts of this clonotype. J is TRBJ1-5 and V is TRBV5-5; no clear D. This CDR3 has 13 amino acids. Per the germline V gene, CDR1 is SGHKS and CDR2 is YYEKEE (reference sequence). V gave up 0 bases and J gave up 15 bases, with 16 bases separating them. The CDR3 DNA is TGTGCCAGCAGCTTGGTGGAAGAAGGGTTAGGGCATTTT. Its translation is CASSLVEEGLGHF.

The sample holds a few counts of this clonotype. The rearrangement links TRBV7-6 to TRBJ2-2, with a weak D call TRBD1 (6 bases). Germline CDR1 and CDR2: SGHVS and FNYEAQ. This CDR3 region has 16 residues. Trimming left V 3 bases short and J 0 bases short, with 11 bases between. For the CDR3, the DNA is TGTGCCAGCAGCTTGGGGACATTCGCGAACACCGGGGAGCTGTTTTTT. As protein: CASSLGTFANTGELFF.

V and J are TRBV28 and TRBJ2-7; TRBD1 matches 7 bases. The germline gives CDR1 MDHEN, CDR2 SYDVKM. Trimming took 5 bases from V and 6 from J; bases not matched to a gene: 7. The length of the CDR3 is 13 residues. The chain's CDR3 is CASSPNRGREQYV. CDR3 coding DNA: TGTGCCAGCAGTCCGAACAGGGGACGCGAGCAGTACGTC.

This clonotype was recorded a few times. Germline is not matched at one junction end, which may reflect a read error. The rearrangement links TRBV11-2 to TRBJ2-1; 14 positions agree with TRBD2. CDR1 is SGHAT, CDR2 FQNNGV, per germline. This CDR3 region has 14 residues. CDR3 in amino acids: CASSSGTSGGTYNF. CDR3 bases: TGTGCCAGCAGCTCCGGGACTAGCGGGGGAACGTATAACTTC.

The rearrangement joins TRBV7-9 to TRBJ2-3, with 9 bases fitting TRBD2. Looked up from germline, CDR1 is SEHNR and CDR2 is FQNEAQ (reference sequence). Germline trimming cut 1 base from V and 1 base from J; bases unmatched to any gene: 6. This CDR3 contains 17 residues. In DNA, the CDR3 is TGTGCCAGCAGCTTAGTTTCTAGCGGGGATGGCACAGATACGCAGTATTTT. Amino acid sequence: CASSLVSSGDGTDTQYF.

This clonotype was detected a few times. This chain joins TRBV6-5 and TRBJ2-1, with 9 bases that match TRBD1. Germline V gene lookup returns CDR1 MNHEY and CDR2 SVGAGI. V gave up 4 bases and J gave up 9 bases; unmatched junction bases: 10. This CDR3 has 15 amino acids. CDR3 loop: CASSWGQGGVGEQFF. The CDR3 bases are TGTGCCAGCAGTTGGGGACAGGGTGGTGTTGGTGAGCAGTTCTTC.

The chain joins TRBV10-3 to TRBJ2-3; D is unresolved. Trimming removed 4 bases at V and 3 bases at J, with 11 bases between. Germline CDR1 reads ENHRY; CDR2 reads SYGVKD. The CDR3 length is 14 residues. CDR3 sequence reads: CAISASSRTDTQYF. The CDR3 nucleotides read TGTGCCATCAGTGCCTCCAGCAGGACAGATACGCAGTATTTT.

This clonotype has more than one count but fewer than ten. The V call is TRBV6-1, the J call TRBJ1-2; 7 bases align to TRBD1. This CDR3 spans 15 amino acids. Germline CDR1 and CDR2: MNHNS and SASEGT. The J segment lost 4 bases and the V segment lost 5 bases, leaving 10 bases of the junction unmatched. The CDR3 sequence: CASSRPGGQSYGYTF. DNA for the CDR3: TGTGCCAGCAGTCGCCCAGGGGGGCAAAGCTATGGCTACACCTTC.

The rearrangement links TRBV7-7 to TRBJ2-1, with 12 bases lining up with TRBD1. Germline CDR1 reads SSHAT; CDR2 reads FNYEAQ (reference sequence). The CDR3 has 14 amino acids. J lost 10 bases, V lost 5 bases, and 6 bases had no gene match. CDR3 loop: CASSPGTGGEEQFF. CDR3 in DNA: TGTGCCAGCAGCCCTGGGACAGGGGGCGAAGAGCAGTTCTTC.